This is a list of T cell receptor beta chains from one sample in a study of T cells after yellow fever vaccination. TCRdb re-called the 5' RACE reads with MiXCR, one entry per CDR3 protein. The sample holds 25,000 to 30,000 distinct CDR3 sequences, over 4.5% seen once. The sample in question was CD8+ T cells sorted from PBMCs, obtained 10 days after the yellow fever booster vaccination. These receptors originate from a man aged 30-40 years who received the YFV17D yellow fever vaccine. CDR3s leave out the opening cysteine and the closing phenylalanine or tryptophan.

J gene,CDR3 length,V gene,CDR3 protein
TRBJ2-5,10,TRBV3-1,ASSHGDEAQY
TRBJ2-1,14,TRBV7-2,ASGPRVASGYNEQF
TRBJ1-5,13,TRBV7-8,ASSLGTGDAQPQH
TRBJ2-3,13,TRBV7-9,ASSLPWESTDTQY
TRBJ2-7,12,TRBV3-1,ASSLRERTNEQY
TRBJ2-5,11,TRBV15,AVNQGAEETQY
TRBJ2-2,13,TRBV4-2,ASSQPSGVRRELF
TRBJ2-1,11,TRBV30,AWTVGGSNEQF
TRBJ2-7,13,TRBV4-3,ASRRGAGGPYEQY
TRBJ1-1,13,TRBV5-1,ASSKGYGANTEAF
TRBJ2-3,14,TRBV7-6,ASSLARGTSTDTQY
TRBJ1-1,13,TRBV12-3/TRBV12-4,ASSLGAGVGTEAF
TRBJ2-1,13,TRBV5-6,ASSPGTAYYNEQF
TRBJ1-1,13,TRBV7-2,ASSLDPGGPEGAF
TRBJ1-5,9,TRBV14,ASSPRTPQH
TRBJ2-7,12,TRBV4-2,ASSPRGLRYEQY
TRBJ2-1,11,TRBV12-3/TRBV12-4,ASTGSSYNEQF
TRBJ2-1,16,TRBV6-5,ASSYPRGTSGQNNEQF
TRBJ2-1,13,TRBV20-1,SATLGATTYNEQF
TRBJ1-1,12,TRBV9,ASTQGRSDTEAF
TRBJ2-7,11,TRBV25-1,ASLTEKTYEQY
TRBJ1-2,10,TRBV5-4,ASRRGDYGYT
TRBJ2-2,14,TRBV5-1,ASSPRGVENTGELF
TRBJ2-2,11,TRBV12-3/TRBV12-4,ASSFGGPGELF
TRBJ2-5,17,TRBV20-1,SANLGLAELGGSRGTQY
TRBJ2-5,12,TRBV7-9,ASSAQGALETQY
TRBJ2-7,17,TRBV27,ASSLLNPRGTGGPKGQY
TRBJ1-1,11,TRBV6-2/TRBV6-3,ASSYETGTEAF
TRBJ2-7,8,TRBV5-1,ASSLEEQY
TRBJ2-1,13,TRBV27,ASSFLGESYNEQF
TRBJ2-7,15,TRBV7-6,ASSLGTSGTLNDEQY
TRBJ2-7,13,TRBV7-9,ASSLGLAVSYEQY
TRBJ2-1,19,TRBV12-2,ASRLGQARLAGLGPYNEQF
TRBJ2-5,13,TRBV5-5,ASSPDRAIQETQY
TRBJ2-2,16,TRBV28,ASSLLVGDSSGTGNLF
TRBJ2-1,9,TRBV29-1,SVGKGREQF
TRBJ2-7,10,TRBV5-1,ASSLAGGEQY
TRBJ1-2,13,TRBV20-1,SASGGSVINYGYT
TRBJ2-1,9,TRBV18,ASSPVDEQF
TRBJ2-1,14,TRBV11-3,ASSLDTGSSYNEQF
TRBJ1-5,12,TRBV9,ASSATGSHQPQH
TRBJ2-1,9,TRBV4-2,ASSHINEQF
TRBJ2-7,12,TRBV19,ASSINGGNYEQY
TRBJ1-2,13,TRBV2,ASSELYRGHHGYT
TRBJ2-2,12,TRBV29-1,SVERARGGGELF